The 6 T cell receptor beta chains listed next were all sequenced from one sample in a study of cytomegalovirus exposure and HLA in healthy donors. This PCR relied on a set of 60 Vbeta primers and 13 Jbeta primers. Clones were sequenced by immunoSEQ multiplex PCR, and TCRdb holds only the in-frame ones, with some missing. The data hold 150,000 to 200,000 clones, with about two thirds observed a single time. Material: PBMCs. These receptors were taken from a man younger than 40 in good health and CMV-seropositive.

This clone was seen only a few times. The CDR3, as DNA: TGTGCCAGTAGACCCCCTCCACCAGTTATCTCCGAGTTCTTC. Its protein product is CASRPPPPVISEFF. The chain uses TRBV19 and TRBJ2-1; unclear D gene. CDR3 length: 14 amino acids. Trimming took 6 bases from V and 14 from J, leaving 23 bases between them. Germline CDR1 LNHDA, CDR2 SQIVND (reference sequence).

This clone has a single count. This sequence joins TRBV15 and TRBJ1-3; tentatively, D is TRBD1 (6 bases). The germline V and J ends were trimmed by 1 base and 4 bases, with 11 bases remaining between them. The germline gives CDR1 LNHNV, CDR2 YYDKDF (reference sequence). The CDR3 runs to 15 residues. Here the CDR3 reads CATSRVQGSGNTIYF. CDR3 in DNA: TGTGCCACCAGCAGAGTTCAGGGGTCAGGAAACACCATATATTTT. Drawing the rest from reference TRBV15 and TRBJ1-3, the complete variable domain is DAMVIQNPRYQVTQFGKPVTLSCSQTLNHNVMYWYQQKSSQAPKLLFHYYDKDFNNEADTPDNFQSRRPNTSFCFLDIRSPGLGDTAMYLCATSRVQGSGNTIYFGEGSWLTVV.

This clone has only a few counts. V gene TRBV7-8 combines with J gene TRBJ2-1, with 10 positions matching TRBD2. There are 16 residues in the CDR3. The trim removed 5 bases at V and 0 bases at J, leaving 4 bases unmatched. CDR1 and CDR2 (germline): SGHVS, FQNEAQ. The CDR3 reads CASSVSGRSSYNEQFF. The CDR3 coding sequence is TGTGCCAGCAGCGTTAGCGGGAGGAGCTCCTACAATGAGCAGTTCTTC.

This clone was observed once. This rearrangement joins TRBV5-1 to TRBJ2-3; D is perhaps TRBD1 (5 bases). Trimming cost V 9 bases and J 0 bases, with 17 bases left between them. The CDR3 length is 15 residues. CDR1 and CDR2 (germline): SGHRS, YFSETQ. The CDR3 sequence: CATYPGRASTDTQYF. DNA for the CDR3: TGCGCCACCTATCCCGGCAGGGCTAGCACAGATACGCAGTATTTT.

The chain links TRBV2 to TRBJ2-7, with 9 bases aligning to TRBD1. The junction had 6 bases not matched to a gene; V was cut back by 6 bases and J by 3 bases. CDR3 size: 14 residues. From germline, CDR1 is SNHLY and CDR2 FYNNEI. CDR3 DNA: TGTGCCAGCAGGGATACAGGGGGCCTCTACGAGCAGTACTTC. It translates to CASRDTGGLYEQYF. Using reference TRBV2 and TRBJ2-7 for the parts outside the CDR3, the full variable domain is EPEVTQTPSHQVTQMGQEVILRCVPISNHLYFYWYRQILGQKVEFLVSFYNNEISEKSEIFDDQFSVERPDGSNFTLKIRSTKLEDSAMYFCASRDTGGLYEQYFGPGTRLTVT.

The chain employs TRBV5-4 and TRBJ1-1; possibly TRBD1 for D (5 bases). Germline V gives CDR1 SGHNT, CDR2 YYREEE (reference sequence). The V end lost 4 bases, the J end lost 1 base, and 8 bases lay between the germline ends. This CDR3 comprises 13 residues. The CDR3 DNA is TGTGCCAGCAGCCGGGGGGGGAACACTGAAGCTTTCTTT. Its protein product is CASSRGGNTEAFF.